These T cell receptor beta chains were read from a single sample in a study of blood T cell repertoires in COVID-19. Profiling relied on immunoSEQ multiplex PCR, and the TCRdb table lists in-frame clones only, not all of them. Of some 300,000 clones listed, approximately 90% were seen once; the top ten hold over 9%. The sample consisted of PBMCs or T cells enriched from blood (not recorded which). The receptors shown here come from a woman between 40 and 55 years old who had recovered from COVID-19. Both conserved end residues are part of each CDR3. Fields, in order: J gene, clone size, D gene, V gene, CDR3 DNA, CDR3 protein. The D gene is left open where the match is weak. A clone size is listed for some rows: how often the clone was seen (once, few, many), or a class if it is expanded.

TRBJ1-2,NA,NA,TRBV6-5,TGTGCCAGCAGTTCCCGACAGGCTAATAACTATGGCTACACCTTC,CASSSRQANNYGYTF
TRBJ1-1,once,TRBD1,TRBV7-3,TGTGCCAGCAGCTTGGACAGGGGCACTGAAGCTTTCTTT,CASSLDRGTEAFF
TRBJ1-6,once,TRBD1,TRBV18,TGTGCCAGCTCCCTCCTTCAGGGGGATAATTCACCCCTCCACTTT,CASSLLQGDNSPLHF
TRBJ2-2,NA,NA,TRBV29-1,TGCAGCGCCCTCGTGGTTCCGGACACCGGGGAGCTGTTTTTT,CSALVVPDTGELFF
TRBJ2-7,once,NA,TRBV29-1,TGCAGCGTTGGGACTATGGGCTACGAGCAGTACTTC,CSVGTMGYEQYF
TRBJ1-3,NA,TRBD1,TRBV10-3,TGTGCCATCACCGAGGGACAGCTAAGCTCTGGAAACACCATATATTTT,CAITEGQLSSGNTIYF
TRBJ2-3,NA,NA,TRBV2,TGTGCCAGCAGTGCAGTACAGGGAACTAGCACAGATACGCAGTATTTT,CASSAVQGTSTDTQYF
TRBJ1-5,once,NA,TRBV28,TGTGCCAGCAGCCTACGGCCCAGGGCTCAGCCCCAGCATTTT,CASSLRPRAQPQHF
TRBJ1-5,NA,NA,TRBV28,TGTGCCAGTCGAGATACAGGCAATCAGCCCCAGCATTTT,CASRDTGNQPQHF
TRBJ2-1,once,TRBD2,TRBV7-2,TGTGCCAGCAGCTTAGGGTCGGGAGGGTCCAACAATGAGCAGTTCTTC,CASSLGSGGSNNEQFF
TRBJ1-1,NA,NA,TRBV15,TGTGCCACCAGCAGAGGTCGGGGGGGGAGCACTGAAGCTTTCTTT,CATSRGRGGSTEAFF
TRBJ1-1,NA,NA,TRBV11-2,TGTGCCAGCAGCTTAGATCTCCGGGGGGTGGCTTTCTTT,CASSLDLRGVAFF
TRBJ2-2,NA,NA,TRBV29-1,TGCAGCGTCATCAGAAACACCGGGGAGCTGTTTTTT,CSVIRNTGELFF
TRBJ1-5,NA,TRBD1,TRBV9,TGTGCCAGCAGTTGGGGGACAGGTGGCAATCAGCCCCAGCATTTT,CASSWGTGGNQPQHF
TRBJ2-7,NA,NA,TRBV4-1,TGCGCCAGCAGCCATATCGGGGCCTACGAGCAGTACTTC,CASSHIGAYEQYF
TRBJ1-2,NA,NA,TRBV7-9,TGTGCCAGCAGCTTGGGACACAATGGCTACACCTTC,CASSLGHNGYTF
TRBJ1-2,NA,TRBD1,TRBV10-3,TGTGCCATCAGTGAGTTTCTGGGACAGGGGGCGGACTATGGCTACACCTTC,CAISEFLGQGADYGYTF
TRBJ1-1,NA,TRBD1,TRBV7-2,TGTGCCAGCAGCTCCACTTTCCCCGGGACAGGGGCTGGTTTCTTT,CASSSTFPGTGAGFF
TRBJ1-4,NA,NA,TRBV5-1,TGCGCCAGCAGCTTGACAGGGCAGGAAAAACTGTTTTTT,CASSLTGQEKLFF
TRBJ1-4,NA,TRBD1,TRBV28,TGTGCCAGCACAGCAGGGGGCAGGGAAAGGGGACTGTTTTTT,CASTAGGRERGLFF
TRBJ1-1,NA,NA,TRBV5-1,TGCGCCAGCAGCTTGAGCGGGCGGGGGGCTGAAGCTTTCTTT,CASSLSGRGAEAFF
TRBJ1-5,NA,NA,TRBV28,TGTGCCAGCAGTTTACCGGGGTCAGGACAGCCCCAGCATTTT,CASSLPGSGQPQHF
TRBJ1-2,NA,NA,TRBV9,TGTGCCAGCAGGGCCTTCGGGAGCTATGGCTACACCTTC,CASRAFGSYGYTF
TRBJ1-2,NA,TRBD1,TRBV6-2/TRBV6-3,TGTGCCAGCAGCGACAGGGCCCCCCCAGGAATGGTAGACACCTTC,CASSDRAPPGMVDTF
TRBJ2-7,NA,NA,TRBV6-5,TGTGCCAGCAGTTTGGGCGGGGCGAGGGCCATCGAGCAGTACTTC,CASSLGGARAIEQYF
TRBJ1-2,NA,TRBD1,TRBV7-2,TGTGCCAGCAGCTCTCGGACAGGGACGGGGTCCAATGGCTACACCTTC,CASSSRTGTGSNGYTF
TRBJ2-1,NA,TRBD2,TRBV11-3,TGTGCCAGCAGAGCGGGGGCGGGAGGTGTGAATGAGCAGTTCTTC,CASRAGAGGVNEQFF
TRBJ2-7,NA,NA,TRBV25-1,TGTGCCAGCAGTGGTAGCGGATCCTACGAGCAGTACTTC,CASSGSGSYEQYF
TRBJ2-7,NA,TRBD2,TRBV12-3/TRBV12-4,TGTGCCAGCAGTGGACTAGCGGCGTACGAGCAGTACTTC,CASSGLAAYEQYF
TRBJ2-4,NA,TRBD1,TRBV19,TGTGCCAGTGGCAGGGGGCTGGGGAACATTCAGTACTTC,CASGRGLGNIQYF
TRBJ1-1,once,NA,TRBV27,TGTGCCAGCAGTTTCACGGGTTCGGACACTGAAGCTTTCTTT,CASSFTGSDTEAFF
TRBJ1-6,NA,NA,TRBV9,TGTGCCAGCAGCGTAGAGGGCAGGGTTAATTCACCCCTCCACTTT,CASSVEGRVNSPLHF
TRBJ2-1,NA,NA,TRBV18,TGTGCCAGCTCACCACCCGCTGCGTACAATGAGCAGTTCTTC,CASSPPAAYNEQFF
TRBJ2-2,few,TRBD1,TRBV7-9,TGTGCCAGCAGCCCTGGGACAGGGGGCTGGGCCGGGGAGCTGTTTTTT,CASSPGTGGWAGELFF
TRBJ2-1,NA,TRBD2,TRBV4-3,TGCGCCAGCAGCCATGGGACTAGCGAATCTAATGAGCAGTTCTTC,CASSHGTSESNEQFF
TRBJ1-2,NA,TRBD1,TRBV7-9,TGTGCCAGCAGCTTAGATTTTGAGGGGGCGAGTTTTGGCTACACCTTC,CASSLDFEGASFGYTF
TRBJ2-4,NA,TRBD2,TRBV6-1,TGTGCCAGCAGTGTGACTAGCGGTGGAGCCAAAAACATTCAGTACTTC,CASSVTSGGAKNIQYF
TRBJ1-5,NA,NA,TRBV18,TGTGCCAGCTCCCTCCAGGGGATAGAACAGCCCCAGCATTTT,CASSLQGIEQPQHF
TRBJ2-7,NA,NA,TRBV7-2,TGTGCCAGCAGCTCTAGACAGGCCTTCTACGAGCAGTACTTC,CASSSRQAFYEQYF
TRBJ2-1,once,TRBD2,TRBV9,TGTGCCAGCAGCCCCTGGGCTAGCGGGAGTGTGGGGGAGCAGTTCTTC,CASSPWASGSVGEQFF
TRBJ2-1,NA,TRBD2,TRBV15,TGTGCCACCAGCAGAGATTTGTATGGGGTAGCGGGAGGTCGCGAGCAGTTCTTC,CATSRDLYGVAGGREQFF
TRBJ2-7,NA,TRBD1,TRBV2,TGTGCCAGCAGTTCCGACAGGGGCCTTAATTACGAGCAGTACTTC,CASSSDRGLNYEQYF
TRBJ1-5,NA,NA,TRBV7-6,TGTGCCAGCAGCCCCGAGGGAGGGTATAGCAATCAGCCCCAGCATTTT,CASSPEGGYSNQPQHF
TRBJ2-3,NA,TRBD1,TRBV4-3,TGCGCCAGCAGCCAAGATTCGGGACAGGGGCTACCCACAGATACGCAGTATTTT,CASSQDSGQGLPTDTQYF
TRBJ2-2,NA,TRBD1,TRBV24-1,TGTGCCACCAGTGACCTCACAGGGGTCGGGACCGGGGAGCTGTTTTTT,CATSDLTGVGTGELFF
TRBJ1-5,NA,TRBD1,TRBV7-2,TGTGCCAGCAGCCCAAACTCGGGACAGGGGGCGACTAATCAGCCCCAGCATTTT,CASSPNSGQGATNQPQHF
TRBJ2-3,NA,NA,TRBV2,TGTGCCAGCAGCCTCGGGGGAGTAGATACGCAGTATTTT,CASSLGGVDTQYF
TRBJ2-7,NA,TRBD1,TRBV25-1,TGTGCCAGCAGTCCTTCTAGGACAGGGGTGAACGAGCAGTACTTC,CASSPSRTGVNEQYF
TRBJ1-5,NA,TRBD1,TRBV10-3,TGTGCCATCAGTGAGTCCGGGACAGGGGGCGATGATCAGCCCCAGCATTTT,CAISESGTGGDDQPQHF
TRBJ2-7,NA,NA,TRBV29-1,TGCAGCGTGAAGACAGCTCCCCCGTACGAGCAGTACTTC,CSVKTAPPYEQYF
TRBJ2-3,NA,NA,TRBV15,TGTGCCACCAGCAGAGATCCTGGTGGGGGGTCGGGGCAGTATTTT,CATSRDPGGGSGQYF
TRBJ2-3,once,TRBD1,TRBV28,TGTGCCAGCAGCAATAACAGGGGAGATACGCAGTATTTT,CASSNNRGDTQYF
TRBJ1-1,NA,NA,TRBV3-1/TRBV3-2,TGTGCCAGCAGCCGCGCGCCCCTTTTGAACACTGAAGCTTTCTTT,CASSRAPLLNTEAFF
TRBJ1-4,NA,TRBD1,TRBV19,TGTGCCAGTAGTACAGGGGGCTTTGCAACTAATGAAAAACTGTTTTTT,CASSTGGFATNEKLFF
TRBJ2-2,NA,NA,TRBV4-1,TGCGCCAGCAGCCAAGAACGAGGGACCGGGGAGCTGTTTTTT,CASSQERGTGELFF
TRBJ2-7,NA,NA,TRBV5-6,TGTGCCAGCACCCTACAGGGTTTCCCCTACGAGCAGTACTTC,CASTLQGFPYEQYF
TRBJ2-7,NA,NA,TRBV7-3,TGTGCCAGCAGCTTAACAGGGGTAGGGTCCTACGAGCAGTACTTC,CASSLTGVGSYEQYF
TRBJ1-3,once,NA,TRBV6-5,TGTGCCAGCAGCACCGGGACACCAACTGGAAACACCATATATTTT,CASSTGTPTGNTIYF
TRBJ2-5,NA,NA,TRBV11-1,TGTGCCAGCAGGGGCGGGTGGACCCAGTACTTC,CASRGGWTQYF
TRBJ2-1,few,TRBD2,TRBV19,TGTGCCAGTAGTATAGGGGGGGGAACGGGTTACAATGAGCAGTTCTTC,CASSIGGGTGYNEQFF